This paragraph covers one T cell receptor beta chain sequence. The sample comes from a study of blood T cell repertoires in COVID-19. Looking at the study overall: Samples taken during acute and convalescent COVID-19 were collected in the United States, Italy and Spain.

Recruitment covered 25 or so US areas and drew participants whose ages spanned roughly 18 to 100 years. V was trimmed by 3 bases and J by 7 bases, leaving 6 bases between them. The CDR3 loop spans 11 amino acids. CDR1 and CDR2 (germline): LNHDA, SQIVND (reference sequence). In the source study's methods: Reference gene primer amplification yielded estimated nucleated cell counts. Sequencing was performed with immunoSEQ multiplex PCR; in TCRdb, only in-frame clones are kept and a portion is missing. The V and J calls and clone size were taken over from that table, and D and trimming were inferred from the DNA. The profile covers some 200,000 clones, with approximately 90% appearing a single time and approximately 2.2% taken by the ten largest.

The material sequenced was PBMCs or T cells enriched from blood (not recorded which). The chain carries TRBV19 and TRBJ1-2; D is undetermined. The clonotype originates from a woman in her twenties or thirties who had recovered from COVID-19. The CDR3 DNA follows: TGTGCCAGTAGTATTTCATCTGGCTACACCTTC. Translation gives CASSISSGYTF.